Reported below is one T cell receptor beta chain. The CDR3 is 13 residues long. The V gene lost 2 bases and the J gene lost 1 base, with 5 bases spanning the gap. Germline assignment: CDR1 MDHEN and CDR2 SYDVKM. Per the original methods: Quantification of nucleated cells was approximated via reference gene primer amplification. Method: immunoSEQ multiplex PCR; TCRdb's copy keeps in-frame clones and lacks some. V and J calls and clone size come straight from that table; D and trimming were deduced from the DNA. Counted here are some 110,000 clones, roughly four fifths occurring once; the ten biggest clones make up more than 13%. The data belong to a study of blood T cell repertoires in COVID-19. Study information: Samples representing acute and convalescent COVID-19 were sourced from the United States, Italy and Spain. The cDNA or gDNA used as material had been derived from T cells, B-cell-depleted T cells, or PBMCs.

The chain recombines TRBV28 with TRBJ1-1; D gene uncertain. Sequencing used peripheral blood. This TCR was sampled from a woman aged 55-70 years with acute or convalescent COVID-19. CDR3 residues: CASSLGQNTEAFF. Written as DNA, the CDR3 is TGTGCCAGCAGTTTAGGGCAGAACACTGAAGCTTTCTTT. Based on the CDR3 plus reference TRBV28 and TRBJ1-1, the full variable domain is DVKVTQSSRYLVKRTGEKVFLECVQDMDHENMFWYRQDPGLGLRLIYFSYDVKMKEKGDIPEGYSVSREKKERFSLILESASTNQTSMYLCASSLGQNTEAFFGQGTRLTVV.